The 14 T cell receptor beta chains given below trace back to one sample, sequenced in a study of cytomegalovirus exposure and HLA in healthy donors. Use of 60 Vbeta and 13 Jbeta primers characterized the PCR. The repertoire was sequenced with immunoSEQ multiplex PCR; TCRdb's copy has only in-frame clones and lacks some. The repertoire holds some 110,000 clones, with around 64% as singletons. The sample was PBMCs. The origin of the receptors is a man aged 25-45 years in good health and CMV-seropositive.

This chain connects TRBV9 to TRBJ2-3; 8 bases line up with TRBD2. CDR3 length equals 18 residues. V shed 0 bases and J 2 bases; nucleotides not matched to a gene: 11. Germline CDR1 and CDR2: SGDLS and YYNGEE. This CDR3 reads CASSVDGRGNRATDTQYF. CDR3 nucleotide sequence: TGTGCCAGCAGCGTAGACGGGAGGGGGAACAGGGCCACAGATACGCAGTATTTT. The variable domain in full, with the rest retrieved from reference TRBV9 and TRBJ2-3, is DSGVTQTPKHLITATGQRVTLRCSPRSGDLSVYWYQQSLDQGLQFLIQYYNGEERAKGNILERFSAQQFPDLHSELNLSSLELGDSALYFCASSVDGRGNRATDTQYFGPGTRLTVL.

The chain carries TRBV5-1 and TRBJ2-3; no definite D call. Germline V gene data show CDR1 as SGHRS and CDR2 as YFSETQ. The CDR3 spans 13 residues. Deletions cut 4 bases from V and 0 bases from J, with 6 bases between. DNA of the CDR3: TGCGCCAGCAGCCAGACTAGCACAGATACGCAGTATTTT. Translating gives CASSQTSTDTQYF.

This clone was detected only once. The rearrangement links TRBV28 to TRBJ1-3; unclear D gene. The V end lost 1 base, the J end lost 0 bases, and 7 bases lay between the germline ends. The CDR3 contains 15 residues. Germline CDR1 and CDR2: MDHEN and SYDVKM. CDR3 bases: TGTGCCAGCAGTTTATCGTCTTCCTCTGGAAACACCATATATTTT. Translation: CASSLSSSSGNTIYF.

The chain combines TRBV30 with TRBJ2-1, with 11 bases matching TRBD1. Germline V gene data show CDR1 as GTSNPN and CDR2 as SVGIG (reference sequence). J lost 0 bases, V lost 5 bases, and 0 bases had no gene match. The CDR3 spans 14 residues. The CDR3 protein is CAWGTGGSYNEQFF. CDR3 nucleotide sequence: TGTGCCTGGGGGACAGGGGGCTCCTACAATGAGCAGTTCTTC.

This chain uses TRBV2 with TRBJ1-2; a possible D gene is TRBD1 (5 bases). The CDR3 has 15 amino acids. V was pared by 5 bases and J by 6 bases, with 19 bases between. The germline gives CDR1 SNHLY, CDR2 FYNNEI. The DNA for the CDR3 is TGTGCCAGCAGTACCGTTGCAGGGTGGGGCGATGGCTACACCTTC. Protein: CASSTVAGWGDGYTF.

This clone was seen more than once but under ten times. The gene calls are TRBV7-2 and TRBJ2-3, with D maybe TRBD2 (6 bases). V lost 6 bases and J 1 base, leaving 14 bases between the germline ends. The CDR3 length is 15 residues. Germline lookup yields CDR1 SGHTA and CDR2 FQGNSA. CDR3 in amino acids: CASSPLASGTDTQYF. The CDR3 DNA reads TGTGCCAGCAGTCCACTGGCTAGCGGCACAGATACGCAGTATTTT.

This clone showed up just once. The chain uses TRBV9 and TRBJ2-1, with 7 bases identical to TRBD2. Germline V gene lookup returns CDR1 SGDLS and CDR2 YYNGEE. V was pared by 2 bases and J by 5 bases, with 4 bases of the junction left unmatched. The CDR3 is made up of 14 amino acids. Here the CDR3 reads CASSVGGRNNEQFF. The CDR3 DNA is TGTGCCAGCAGCGTGGGAGGGAGGAACAATGAGCAGTTCTTC.

The chain combines TRBV5-4 with TRBJ1-3, with D unclear. This CDR3 spans 16 amino acids. Trimming stripped 1 base from V and 0 bases from J, with 11 bases between. Germline V lookup: CDR1 SGHNT, CDR2 YYREEE (reference sequence). The chain's CDR3 is CASSLLAKDSGNTIYF. The CDR3 region has the DNA TGTGCCAGCAGCTTGCTGGCCAAAGACTCTGGAAACACCATATATTTT.

This chain connects TRBV30 to TRBJ2-1; possible D gene TRBD1, 5 bases. The CDR3 totals 13 residues. Trimming took off 2 bases at V and 4 bases at J, with 9 bases between the two ends. From germline, CDR1 is GTSNPN and CDR2 SVGIG (reference sequence). CDR3 region: CAWSKGPYNEQFF. The CDR3 DNA reads as TGTGCCTGGAGTAAGGGGCCATACAATGAGCAGTTCTTC.

The V and J genes are TRBV27 and TRBJ2-2; TRBD1 aligns across 8 bases. The CDR3 is 16 residues long. Germline CDR1 and CDR2: MNHEY and SMNVEV (reference sequence). The V segment lost 6 bases and the J segment 1 base; nucleotides outside the gene matches: 7. CDR3 sequence: CASSSLGQENTGELFF. The DNA for the CDR3 is TGTGCCAGCAGCAGCTTGGGACAGGAGAACACCGGGGAGCTGTTTTTT.

The chain is built from TRBV12-5 and TRBJ1-3, with TRBD1 identical over 7 bases. This CDR3 contains 18 residues. From germline, CDR1 is LGHNT and CDR2 FRNRAP. V trimming: 2 bases; J trimming: 1 base; junction bases outside the gene matches: 11. In DNA form, the CDR3 reads TGTGCTAGTGGTTTGACGCCCGGGACAGCAAGATCTGGAAACACCATATATTTT. Its protein product is CASGLTPGTARSGNTIYF.

A few counts support this clone. The gene calls are TRBV5-8 and TRBJ1-1, with a tentative D call TRBD1 (5 bases). The V gene lost 3 bases and the J gene lost 7 bases, with 13 bases spanning the gap. Germline lookup yields CDR1 SGHTS and CDR2 YDEGEE. This CDR3 has 13 residues. The CDR3 nucleotides are TGTGCCAGCAGCTCCCCGGGTACAGGTGAAGCTTTCTTT. Translated: CASSSPGTGEAFF.

The chain employs TRBV13 and TRBJ1-1, with D possibly matching TRBD1 (6 bases). V shed 5 bases and J shed 5 bases, with 18 bases lying between them. The CDR3 totals 15 residues. The germline CDR1 and CDR2 sequences are PRHDT and FYEKMQ (reference sequence). DNA for the CDR3: TGTGCCAGCAGCCAGTACAGGGTGAGTTTTACTGAAGCTTTCTTT. Encoded protein: CASSQYRVSFTEAFF.

V gene TRBV9 combines with J gene TRBJ1-1; the match to TRBD1 covers 10 bases. The junction had 9 bases not matched to a gene; V was cut back by 4 bases and J by 3 bases. This CDR3 is 16 amino acids long. Germline CDR1 is SGDLS and CDR2 is YYNGEE. The CDR3 here is CASSSSRDRGDTEAFF. DNA for the CDR3: TGTGCCAGCAGCTCATCCCGGGACAGGGGCGACACTGAAGCTTTCTTT.